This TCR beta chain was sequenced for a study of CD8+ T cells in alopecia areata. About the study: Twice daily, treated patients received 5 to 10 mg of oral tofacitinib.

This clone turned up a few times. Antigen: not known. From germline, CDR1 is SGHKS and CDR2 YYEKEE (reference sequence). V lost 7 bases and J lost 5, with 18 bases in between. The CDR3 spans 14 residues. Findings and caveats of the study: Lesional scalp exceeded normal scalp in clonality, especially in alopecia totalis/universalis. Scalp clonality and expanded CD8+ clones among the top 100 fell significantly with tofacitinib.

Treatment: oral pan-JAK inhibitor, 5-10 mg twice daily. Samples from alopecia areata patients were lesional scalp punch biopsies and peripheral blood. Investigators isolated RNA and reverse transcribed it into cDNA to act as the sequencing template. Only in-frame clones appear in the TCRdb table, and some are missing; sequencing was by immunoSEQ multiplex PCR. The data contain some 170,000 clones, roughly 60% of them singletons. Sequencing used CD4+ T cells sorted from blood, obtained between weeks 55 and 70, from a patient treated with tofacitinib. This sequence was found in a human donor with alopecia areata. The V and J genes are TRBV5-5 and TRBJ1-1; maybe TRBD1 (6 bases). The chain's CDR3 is CASGAQGGDTEAFF. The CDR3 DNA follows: TGTGCCAGCGGGGCACAGGGTGGGGATACTGAAGCTTTCTTT.